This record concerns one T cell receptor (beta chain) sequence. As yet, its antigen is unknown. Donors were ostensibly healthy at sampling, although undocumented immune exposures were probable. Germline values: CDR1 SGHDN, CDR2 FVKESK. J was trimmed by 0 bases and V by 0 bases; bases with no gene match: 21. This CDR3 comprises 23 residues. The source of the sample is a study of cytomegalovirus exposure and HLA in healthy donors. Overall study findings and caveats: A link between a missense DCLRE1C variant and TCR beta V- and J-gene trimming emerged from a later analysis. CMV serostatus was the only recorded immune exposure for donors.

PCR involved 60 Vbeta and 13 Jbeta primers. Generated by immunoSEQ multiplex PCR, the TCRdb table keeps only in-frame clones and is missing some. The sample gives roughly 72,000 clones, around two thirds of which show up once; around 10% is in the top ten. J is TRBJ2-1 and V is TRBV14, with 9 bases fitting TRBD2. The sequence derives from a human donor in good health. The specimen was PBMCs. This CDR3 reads CASSQDRLVAGGPRRSSYNEQFF. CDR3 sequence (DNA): TGTGCCAGCAGCCAAGATCGTTTAGTGGCGGGAGGGCCACGGAGAAGCTCCTACAATGAGCAGTTCTTC. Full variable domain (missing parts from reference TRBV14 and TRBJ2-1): EAGVTQFPSHSVIEKGQTVTLRCDPISGHDNLYWYRRVMGKEIKFLLHFVKESKQDESGMPNNRFLAERTGGTYSTLKVQPAELEDSGVYFCASSQDRLVAGGPRRSSYNEQFFGPGTRLTVL.